In its sample, the clone carrying this TCR beta chain was seen a few times. Primers for the PCR totalled 60 Vbeta and 13 Jbeta. Only in-frame clones appear in the TCRdb table, and some are missing; sequencing was by immunoSEQ multiplex PCR. The sample lists some 97,000 clones, about 77% occurring once. V shed 4 bases, J shed 8 bases, and the junction held 8 bases outside the gene matches. The CDR3 length is 14 residues. CDR1 and CDR2 from the germline V gene are SGHTS and YDEGEE. This entry belongs to a study of cytomegalovirus exposure and HLA in healthy donors. Sequencing was done on a sample of PBMCs. The J gene is TRBJ1-4, the V gene TRBV5-8; TRBD1 aligns across 7 bases. The origin of this receptor is a woman aged 50 to 60 in good health and CMV-seropositive. CDR3 nucleotides: TGTGCCAGCAGCCGCACAGGGGCTAGGGAAAAACTGTTTTTT. Residues: CASSRTGAREKLFF.